The rows below give T cell receptor beta chains drawn from one sample of a study of OX40 agonist ivuxolimab in advanced cancers. The protocol was immunoSEQ multiplex PCR, while the TCRdb copy is restricted to in-frame clones and leaves out a portion. The profile shows fewer than 90,000 clones, roughly 86% of them singletons. Here the sequenced sample was CD4+ or CD8+ T cells sorted from blood, taken in a trial of the OX40 agonist ivuxolimab. The receptors were gathered from an adult with an advanced solid tumor such as melanoma, head and neck, liver or kidney cancer. CDR3s include the opening cysteine and the closing phenylalanine or tryptophan. A D gene is named only where the DNA matches it firmly. Only some rows state a clone size, as once, few, many or a class for expanded clones.

. | once | TRBJ2-1 | TRBV19 | CATSSRVSYNEQFF | TGTGCCACCTCGTCTAGAGTCTCCTACAATGAGCAGTTCTTC
. | . | TRBJ1-2 | TRBV5-6 | CASSFNRDYGYTF | TGTGCCAGCAGCTTCAACAGGGACTATGGCTACACCTTC
. | . | TRBJ1-5 | TRBV6-6 | CASSYSLNNNQPQHF | TGTGCCAGCAGTTACTCATTAAACAATAATCAGCCCCAGCATTTT
TRBD2 | once | TRBJ2-5 | TRBV7-2 | CASSLRPGLAGGRQETQYF | TGTGCCAGCAGCCTAAGACCGGGACTAGCGGGGGGGCGGCAAGAGACCCAGTACTTC
TRBD1 | . | TRBJ1-1 | TRBV18 | CASSLSGQGAEAFF | TGTGCCAGCTCACTCTCGGGACAGGGGGCTGAAGCTTTCTTT
TRBD2 | . | TRBJ2-5 | TRBV6-1 | CATRGSGGKETQYF | TGTGCCACAAGGGGTAGCGGGGGTAAAGAGACCCAGTACTTC
. | . | TRBJ1-5 | TRBV4-1 | CASTPGVISNQPQHF | TGCGCCAGCACCCCTGGGGTGATTAGCAATCAGCCCCAGCATTTT
TRBD1 | once | TRBJ1-2 | TRBV7-2 | CASNEQGPTTNYGYTF | TGTGCCAGCAACGAACAGGGGCCTACCACTAACTATGGCTACACCTTC
. | . | TRBJ1-2 | TRBV7-5 | CVRSWVPWGRGGYTF | TGTGTCAGAAGCTGGGTACCGTGGGGGCGGGGGGGCTACACCTTC
TRBD2 | . | TRBJ2-1 | TRBV10-1 | CASSGLAGAEQFF | TGCGCCAGCTCGGGACTAGCGGGAGCTGAGCAGTTCTTC
TRBD1 | . | TRBJ1-5 | TRBV2 | CASSKTGGGNQPQHF | TGTGCCAGCAGTAAGACAGGGGGAGGCAATCAGCCCCAGCATTTT
. | . | TRBJ2-3 | TRBV19 | CASSIITSGEDTQYF | TGTGCCAGTAGTATAATCACTTCGGGGGAAGATACGCAGTATTTT
. | . | TRBJ2-5 | TRBV30 | CAWSANRGAQETQYF | TGTGCCTGGAGTGCAAATCGGGGGGCCCAAGAGACCCAGTACTTC
TRBD1 | . | TRBJ1-1 | TRBV9 | CASSTRQGDKAFF | TGTGCCAGCAGCACCCGCCAGGGGGACAAAGCTTTCTTT
. | once | TRBJ2-7 | TRBV7-9 | CASSLAQGHREQYF | TGTGCCAGCAGCTTAGCGCAGGGTCACCGTGAGCAGTACTTC
TRBD1 | . | TRBJ1-1 | TRBV6-1 | CASSSRQGLNTEAFF | TGTGCCAGCAGTTCAAGACAGGGTCTGAACACTGAAGCTTTCTTT
. | . | TRBJ1-5 | TRBV20-1 | CSVEKDKSQHF | TGCAGTGTTGAAAAAGACAAGTCCCAGCATTTT
. | once | TRBJ2-3 | TRBV7-7 | CASSSTGQTTQYF | TGTGCCAGCAGTTCTACAGGGCAGACCACGCAGTATTTT
. | . | TRBJ2-2 | TRBV28 | CASRLDRTNTGELFF | TGTGCCAGCAGGCTAGACAGGACGAACACCGGGGAGCTGTTTTTT
. | . | TRBJ1-5 | TRBV2 | CASSYRGDGNQPQHF | TGTGCCAGCAGTTATAGGGGTGATGGCAATCAGCCCCAGCATTTT
TRBD2 | . | TRBJ2-7 | TRBV27 | CATARGLAGGIRDEQYF | TGTGCCACCGCGAGGGGGCTAGCGGGAGGTATCCGGGACGAGCAGTACTTC
. | . | TRBJ2-5 | TRBV20-1 | CSGSPETQYF | TGCAGTGGTAGCCCCGAGACCCAGTACTTC
. | . | TRBJ1-1 | TRBV29-1 | CSVDGGLEF | TGCAGCGTTGATGGGGGACTGGAATTT
TRBD2 | once | TRBJ2-3 | TRBV9 | CASSERGHTDTQYF | TGTGCCAGCAGCGAGCGGGGTCACACAGATACGCAGTATTTT
. | few | TRBJ2-2 | TRBV7-3 | CASSLEGQYTGELFF | TGTGCCAGCAGCTTAGAGGGCCAGTACACCGGGGAGCTGTTTTTT
. | . | TRBJ1-3 | TRBV28 | CASSSYQLDSGNTIYF | TGTGCCAGCAGTTCATATCAGTTAGACTCTGGAAACACCATATATTTT
. | . | TRBJ1-1 | TRBV28 | CAVQRGTEAFF | TGTGCCGTCCAGAGGGGCACTGAAGCTTTCTTT
. | . | TRBJ2-5 | TRBV5-1 | CASSSSDLGQETQYF | TGCGCCAGCAGCTCGTCTGACCTGGGGCAAGAGACCCAGTACTTC
. | . | TRBJ2-5 | TRBV4-1 | CASRRVDQETQYF | TGCGCCAGCAGGAGGGTAGACCAAGAGACCCAGTACTTC
. | . | TRBJ2-5 | TRBV5-1 | CASSLAPGALETQYF | TGCGCCAGCAGCTTGGCCCCCGGGGCCTTAGAGACCCAGTACTTC
TRBD2 | few | TRBJ2-2 | TRBV5-1 | CASSLGPAGGSSGELFF | TGCGCCAGCAGCTTGGGCCCAGCGGGGGGATCGAGCGGGGAGCTGTTTTTT
. | . | TRBJ1-5 | TRBV6-6 | CASAMSSNQPQHF | TGTGCCAGCGCTATGTCCAGCAATCAGCCCCAGCATTTT
TRBD1 | . | TRBJ2-2 | TRBV25-1 | CASKDRGDTGELFF | TGTGCCAGCAAAGACAGGGGGGACACCGGGGAGCTGTTTTTT
. | . | TRBJ1-5 | TRBV9 | CASSAGSNQPQHF | TGTGCCAGCAGCGCAGGGTCCAATCAGCCCCAGCATTTT
TRBD2 | . | TRBJ2-1 | TRBV18 | CASSPGWGLAGDYNEQFF | TGTGCCAGCTCCCCAGGGTGGGGACTAGCGGGAGACTACAATGAGCAGTTCTTC
. | . | TRBJ1-2 | TRBV5-1 | CASSPGAGMRGYTF | TGCGCCAGCAGCCCGGGGGCCGGGATGAGGGGCTACACCTTC
. | . | TRBJ2-7 | TRBV7-8 | CASSFGGGPYEQYF | TGTGCCAGCAGCTTTGGGGGGGGCCCCTACGAGCAGTACTTC
. | . | TRBJ2-1 | TRBV15 | CATGAGGLSYNEQFF | TGTGCCACCGGAGCCGGGGGGCTTTCCTACAATGAGCAGTTCTTC
. | . | TRBJ1-1 | TRBV20-1 | CSARSPGEAFF | TGCAGTGCTAGGTCGCCCGGTGAAGCTTTCTTT
. | . | TRBJ1-1 | TRBV5-1 | CASSTRFGGRGNTEAFF | TGCGCCAGCAGCACCCGGTTCGGGGGCCGAGGGAACACTGAAGCTTTCTTT
. | . | TRBJ2-1 | TRBV29-1 | CSLTASYNEQFF | TGCAGCTTGACAGCTTCCTACAATGAGCAGTTCTTC
. | . | TRBJ2-3 | TRBV5-1 | CASRRYGDLTDTQYF | TGCGCCAGCAGACGATACGGGGACCTCACAGATACGCAGTATTTT
. | . | TRBJ1-5 | TRBV6-1 | CASSYIASIQPQHF | TGTGCCAGCAGTTATATAGCGTCGATTCAGCCCCAGCATTTT
. | . | TRBJ1-5 | TRBV30 | CAWSVLDSNQPQHF | TGTGCCTGGAGTGTACTGGATAGCAATCAGCCCCAGCATTTT
TRBD1 | . | TRBJ2-3 | TRBV18 | CASSADRGPADTQYF | TGTGCCAGCTCAGCTGACAGGGGGCCGGCAGATACGCAGTATTTT
. | . | TRBJ1-4 | TRBV5-1 | CASSSRIDRNNEKLFF | TGCGCCAGCAGCTCGCGAATAGACAGGAATAATGAAAAACTGTTTTTT
TRBD1 | once | TRBJ1-2 | TRBV11-2 | CASSLALGQGAGGYTF | TGTGCCAGCAGCTTAGCTCTCGGACAGGGGGCCGGTGGCTACACCTTC
TRBD1 | . | TRBJ2-5 | TRBV28 | CASSVTGETQYF | TGTGCCAGCAGTGTGACAGGGGAGACCCAGTACTTC
. | . | TRBJ1-5 | TRBV30 | CAWSTPFDRISNQPQHF | TGTGCCTGGAGTACCCCATTTGACCGGATTAGCAATCAGCCCCAGCATTTT
. | . | TRBJ1-5 | TRBV18 | CASSPGGEYNQPQHF | TGTGCCAGCTCACCAGGTGGGGAGTACAATCAGCCCCAGCATTTT
. | . | TRBJ2-1 | TRBV11-2 | CASSPSTGIREQFF | TGTGCCAGCAGCCCTTCCACAGGGATTCGAGAGCAGTTCTTC
. | . | TRBJ1-1 | TRBV12-5 | CASGLAGRENTEAFF | TGTGCTAGTGGTTTGGCCGGGCGGGAGAACACTGAAGCTTTCTTT